One sample yielded the 18 T cell receptor beta chains listed below, sequenced in a study of early stage breast cancer tumors. TCRdb's table, derived via immunoSEQ multiplex PCR, lists solely in-frame clones and lacks some. The repertoire includes some 4,000 clones, approximately 70% of them detected once, and 18% sits in the top ten. The specimen sequenced was breast tumor tissue. The receptors were gathered from a person aged 35 to 50 with breast cancer.

The rearrangement links TRBV18 to TRBJ2-1, with D maybe TRBD2 (6 bases). The V gene's germline CDR1 is KGHSH and CDR2 LQKENI. Trimming shortened V by 3 bases and J by 12 bases, and 15 bases separated the two germline ends. This CDR3 comprises 13 residues. CDR3 residues: CASSPTDGGAQFF. In DNA form, the CDR3 reads TGTGCCAGCTCACCTACCGACGGAGGGGCGCAGTTCTTC.

The chain couples TRBV29-1 to TRBJ2-2, with 15 bases lining up with TRBD2. CDR1 and CDR2 (germline): SQVTM, ANQGSEA. With 3 bases clipped from V and 9 bases from J, the junction kept 20 bases outside the gene matches. The CDR3 is 20 amino acids. CDR3 nucleotide sequence: TGCAGCGTTGAGTTAAGAGAAACTGGGACTAGCGGGAGGCCGAACCGGGAGCTGTTTTTT. This encodes CSVELRETGTSGRPNRELFF.

This chain uses TRBV7-9 with TRBJ2-2; 9 bases match TRBD2. Germline assignment: CDR1 SEHNR and CDR2 FQNEAQ (reference sequence). With V trimmed by 5 bases and J by 1 base, 11 bases remained unmatched. The CDR3 has 18 residues. The CDR3 protein is CASSRSRLAELNTGELFF. CDR3 DNA: TGTGCCAGCAGCCGAAGCCGACTAGCGGAACTGAACACCGGGGAGCTGTTTTTT.

The genes are TRBV28 and TRBJ1-2; no definite D call. The CDR3 has 13 amino acids. Germline CDR1 MDHEN, CDR2 SYDVKM. V was trimmed by 2 bases and J by 4 bases, leaving 8 bases between them. CDR3 coding DNA: TGTGCCAGCAGTTTACGGGCAGCCTATGGCTACACCTTC. Residues: CASSLRAAYGYTF.

The V gene is TRBV5-6, the J gene TRBJ2-1; TRBD2 is a possible D gene (5 bases). The CDR3 is 13 amino acids. V dropped 0 bases and J dropped 12 bases, with 13 bases sitting between them. Germline CDR1 reads SGHDT; CDR2 reads YYEEEE. The DNA for the CDR3 is TGTGCCAGCAGCTTGGTCGAGTCTCGGGGGCAGTTCTTC. Amino acid sequence: CASSLVESRGQFF.

The chain employs TRBV9 and TRBJ2-2, with D possibly matching TRBD1 (6 bases). Germline-derived CDR1 and CDR2 are SGDLS and YYNGEE. The CDR3 contains 14 residues. Trimming cost V 4 bases and J 4 bases, with 11 bases left between them. CDR3 amino acids: CASSRKGGTGELFF. In DNA, the CDR3 is TGTGCCAGCAGCCGAAAAGGGGGCACCGGGGAGCTGTTTTTT.

V gene TRBV30 combines with J gene TRBJ1-3; D unclear. With 5 bases removed from V and 0 bases from J, the gap between germline ends came to 11 bases. CDR3 length: 14 residues. In germline, CDR1 is GTSNPN, CDR2 SVGIG (reference sequence). Here the CDR3 DNA reads TGTGCCTGGGACCATACACACTCTGGAAACACCATATATTTT. Residues: CAWDHTHSGNTIYF.

This clone is large in the sample. This chain connects TRBV11-2 to TRBJ2-5; no clear D. Germline-derived CDR1 and CDR2 are SGHAT and FQNNGV. The V end was cut by 0 bases, the J end by 9 bases, with 14 bases between. This CDR3 spans 14 amino acids. CDR3 nucleotides: TGTGCCAGCAGCTTAGACGGCGGCGGTAGGGCCCAGTACTTC. The encoded protein is CASSLDGGGRAQYF.

This chain joins TRBV7-2 and TRBJ2-7; D gene ambiguous. The length of the CDR3 is 14 residues. Deletions cut 4 bases from V and 3 bases from J, with 13 bases between. From germline, CDR1 is SGHTA and CDR2 FQGNSA. Written as DNA, the CDR3 is TGTGCCAGCAGCTGGGATTCCGGAGTCTACGAGCAGTACTTC. Its protein product is CASSWDSGVYEQYF.

V is TRBV7-7 and J is TRBJ2-5; 7 bases align to TRBD2. Germline trimming cut 5 bases from V and 4 bases from J; bases unmatched to any gene: 10. Per germline, CDR1 SSHAT and CDR2 FNYEAQ (reference sequence). The CDR3 is 15 amino acids. The CDR3 DNA is TGTGCCAGCAGCCTTTATCCTAGCGGAGGAGAGACCCAGTACTTC. The encoded protein is CASSLYPSGGETQYF.

This clone was seen once. V gene TRBV29-1 combines with J gene TRBJ1-2, with D hard to call. The CDR3 runs to 14 residues. Trimming shortened V by 4 bases and J by 1 base, and 13 bases separated the two germline ends. Germline V lookup: CDR1 SQVTM, CDR2 ANQGSEA. CDR3 sequence reads: CSVVESESNYGYTF. CDR3 nucleotides: TGCAGCGTTGTTGAATCAGAGAGTAACTATGGCTACACCTTC.

The genes are TRBV6-6 and TRBJ2-7, with 7 bases aligning to TRBD2. CDR1 is MNHNY and CDR2 is SVGAGI in the germline V gene (reference sequence). The J segment lost 6 bases and the V segment lost 5 bases, leaving 7 bases of the junction unmatched. The CDR3 has 13 amino acids. The CDR3 coding sequence is TGTGCCAGCAGTACCCCGACTAGCTCCGAGCAGTACTTC. Its protein is CASSTPTSSEQYF.

This clone was seen a few times. The chain couples TRBV19 to TRBJ2-7; no definite D call. With 4 bases removed from V and 3 bases from J, the gap between germline ends came to 16 bases. The length of the CDR3 is 15 residues. Germline V lookup: CDR1 LNHDA, CDR2 SQIVND (reference sequence). The CDR3: CASSTLEGMRYEQYF. DNA of the CDR3: TGTGCCAGTAGTACCCTGGAAGGTATGCGCTACGAGCAGTACTTC. The whole variable domain, filled in from reference TRBV19 and TRBJ2-7, reads DGGITQSPKYLFRKEGQNVTLSCEQNLNHDAMYWYRQDPGQGLRLIYYSQIVNDFQKGDIAEGYSVSREKKESFPLTVTSAQKNPTAFYLCASSTLEGMRYEQYFGPGTRLTVT.

The chain recombines TRBV9 with TRBJ2-1, with 8 bases fitting TRBD2. The ends lost 5 bases at V and 8 bases at J; junction bases unmatched: 12. This CDR3 spans 15 amino acids. In germline, CDR1 is SGDLS, CDR2 YYNGEE. The CDR3: CASSRGTSKGDEQFF. The CDR3 nucleotides are TGTGCCAGCAGTCGCGGGACTAGTAAAGGCGATGAGCAGTTCTTC.

The chain recombines TRBV7-9 with TRBJ1-2; 8 nucleotides agree with TRBD1. Germline V gene data show CDR1 as SEHNR and CDR2 as FQNEAQ (reference sequence). J lost 6 bases, V lost 3 bases, and 3 bases had no gene match. The CDR3 consists of 13 residues. In DNA, the CDR3 is TGTGCCAGCAGCTTTGGACAGGGTGATGGCTACACCTTC. It codes for CASSFGQGDGYTF.

The rearrangement links TRBV28 to TRBJ1-5, with 9 bases fitting TRBD1. The CDR3 is 13 amino acids. Per the germline V gene, CDR1 is MDHEN and CDR2 is SYDVKM. The ends lost 7 bases at V and 6 bases at J; junction bases unmatched: 4. CDR3 sequence (DNA): TGTGCCAGCAATACAGGGGGCGGTCAGCCCCAGCATTTT. Residues: CASNTGGGQPQHF.

Within the sample, this clone is medium-sized. This chain connects TRBV9 to TRBJ2-7, with a tentative D call TRBD2 (5 bases). Germline lookup yields CDR1 SGDLS and CDR2 YYNGEE. Trimming took off 4 bases at V and 5 bases at J, with 13 bases between the two ends. CDR3 size: 13 residues. CDR3 in amino acids: CASSPPNGNEQYF. CDR3 coding DNA: TGTGCCAGCAGCCCTCCGAACGGGAACGAGCAGTACTTC.

This clone was recorded a few times. This rearrangement joins TRBV6-1 to TRBJ2-1; a possible D gene is TRBD1 (5 bases). Per the germline V gene, CDR1 is MNHNS and CDR2 is SASEGT. The CDR3 sequence is 15 residues long. V lost 1 base and J lost 3, with 10 bases in between. The CDR3 spells CASSEVRGSYNEQFF. CDR3 DNA sequence: TGTGCCAGCAGTGAAGTAAGGGGTAGCTACAATGAGCAGTTCTTC.